This T cell receptor beta chain was recovered during a study of blood T cell repertoires in COVID-19. Study-level information: Samples taken during acute and convalescent COVID-19 were collected in the United States, Italy and Spain. Nucleic acid was either cDNA or gDNA, and it came from T cells, B-cell-depleted T cells, or PBMCs.

In the authors' workflow: Reference gene primer amplification gave estimated nucleated cell counts. Profiling relied on immunoSEQ multiplex PCR, and the TCRdb table lists in-frame clones only, not all of them. V and J calls and clone size are given by that table; D and trimming were obtained from the DNA. The sample carries about 190,000 clones, 88% recorded once. There are 15 residues in the CDR3. CDR1 is LNHDA and CDR2 is SQIVND in the germline V gene (reference sequence). V gave up 0 bases and J gave up 5 bases, with 11 bases separating them. The chain has TRBV19 and TRBJ1-5; tentative D call: TRBD1 (5 bases). The sample was peripheral blood. The receptor was isolated from a woman aged 35 to 49 who had recovered from COVID-19. CDR3 nucleotide sequence: TGTGCCAGTAGTATAGACCAGGGTTTGGATCAGCCCCAGCATTTT. The encoded protein is CASSIDQGLDQPQHF.